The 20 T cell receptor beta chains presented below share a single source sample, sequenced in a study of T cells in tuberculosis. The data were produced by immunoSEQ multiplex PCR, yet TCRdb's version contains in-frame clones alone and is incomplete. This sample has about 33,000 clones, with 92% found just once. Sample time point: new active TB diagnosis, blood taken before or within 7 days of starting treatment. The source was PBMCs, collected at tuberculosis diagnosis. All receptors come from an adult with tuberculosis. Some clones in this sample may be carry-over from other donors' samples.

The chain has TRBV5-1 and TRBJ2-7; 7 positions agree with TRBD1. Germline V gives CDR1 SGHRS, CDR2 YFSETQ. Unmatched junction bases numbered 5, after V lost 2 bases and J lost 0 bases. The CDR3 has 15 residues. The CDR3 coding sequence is TGCGCCAGCAGCTTCGGGACAGCCCCCTCCTACGAGCAGTACTTC. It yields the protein CASSFGTAPSYEQYF.

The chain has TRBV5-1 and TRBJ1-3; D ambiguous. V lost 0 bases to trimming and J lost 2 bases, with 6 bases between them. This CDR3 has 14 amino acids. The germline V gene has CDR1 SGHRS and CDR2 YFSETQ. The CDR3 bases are TGCGCCAGCAGCTTGGCTATCCCTGGAAACACCATATATTTT. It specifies CASSLAIPGNTIYF.

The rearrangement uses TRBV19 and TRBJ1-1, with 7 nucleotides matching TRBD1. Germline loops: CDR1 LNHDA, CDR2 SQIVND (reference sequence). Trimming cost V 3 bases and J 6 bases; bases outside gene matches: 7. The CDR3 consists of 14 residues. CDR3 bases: TGTGCCAGTAGTATCGACAGGGTTGGTGCTGAAGCTTTCTTT. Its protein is CASSIDRVGAEAFF.

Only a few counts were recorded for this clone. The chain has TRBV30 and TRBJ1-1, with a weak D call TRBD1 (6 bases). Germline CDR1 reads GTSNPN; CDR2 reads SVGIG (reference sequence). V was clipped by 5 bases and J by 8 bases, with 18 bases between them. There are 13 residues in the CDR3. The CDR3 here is CAWGVSSGTEAFF. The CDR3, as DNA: TGTGCCTGGGGAGTCAGTTCCGGGACAGAAGCTTTCTTT.

The CDR3 protein is CASSPVGSGGATEQFF. The CDR3 DNA is TGTGCCAGCAGCCCCGTAGGAAGCGGGGGGGCCACTGAGCAGTTCTTC. The V call is TRBV9, the J call TRBJ2-1, with 10 bases aligning to TRBD2. From germline, CDR1 is SGDLS and CDR2 YYNGEE. This CDR3 has 16 residues. V lost 4 bases to trimming and J lost 9 bases; unmatched junction nucleotides: 13.

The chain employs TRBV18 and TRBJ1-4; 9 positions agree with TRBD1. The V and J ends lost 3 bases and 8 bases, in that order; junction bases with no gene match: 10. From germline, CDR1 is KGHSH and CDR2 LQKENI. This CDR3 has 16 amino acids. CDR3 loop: CASSPQEGQGWEKLFF. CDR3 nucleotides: TGTGCCAGCTCACCTCAGGAGGGACAGGGCTGGGAAAAACTGTTTTTT.

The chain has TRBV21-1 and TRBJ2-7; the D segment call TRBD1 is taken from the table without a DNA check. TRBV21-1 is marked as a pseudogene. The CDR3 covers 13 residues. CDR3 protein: CASSTGQLYEQYF. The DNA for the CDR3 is TGTGCCAGCAGCACTGGACAGCTCTACGAGCAGTACTTC.

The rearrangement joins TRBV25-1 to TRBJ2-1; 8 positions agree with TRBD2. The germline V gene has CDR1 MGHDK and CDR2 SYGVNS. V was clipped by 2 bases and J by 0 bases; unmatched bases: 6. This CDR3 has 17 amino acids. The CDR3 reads CASSESGAGGSYNEQFF. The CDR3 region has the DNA TGTGCCAGCAGTGAAAGCGGGGCGGGGGGCTCCTACAATGAGCAGTTCTTC.

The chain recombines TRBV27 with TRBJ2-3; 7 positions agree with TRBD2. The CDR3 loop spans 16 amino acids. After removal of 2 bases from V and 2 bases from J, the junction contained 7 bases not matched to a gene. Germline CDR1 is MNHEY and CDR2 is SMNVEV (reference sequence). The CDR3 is CASSLNPGLNTDTQYF. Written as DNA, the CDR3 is TGTGCCAGCAGTTTAAACCCGGGACTAAACACAGATACGCAGTATTTT.

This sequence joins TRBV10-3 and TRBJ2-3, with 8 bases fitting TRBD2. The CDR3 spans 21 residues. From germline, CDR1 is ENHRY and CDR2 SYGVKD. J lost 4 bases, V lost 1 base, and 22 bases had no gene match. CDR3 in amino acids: CAISEYGDTSGTSGSPDTQYF. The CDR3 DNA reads TGTGCCATCAGTGAGTATGGGGACACAAGCGGGACTAGTGGCTCGCCAGATACGCAGTATTTT.

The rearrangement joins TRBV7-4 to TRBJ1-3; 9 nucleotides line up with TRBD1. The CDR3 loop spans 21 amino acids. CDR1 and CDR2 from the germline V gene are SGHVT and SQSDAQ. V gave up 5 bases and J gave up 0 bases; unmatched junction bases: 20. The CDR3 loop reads CASSRHSRDRVPSPSGNTIYF. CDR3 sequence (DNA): TGTGCCAGCAGCCGACATTCAAGGGACAGGGTCCCTTCGCCCTCTGGAAACACCATATATTTT.

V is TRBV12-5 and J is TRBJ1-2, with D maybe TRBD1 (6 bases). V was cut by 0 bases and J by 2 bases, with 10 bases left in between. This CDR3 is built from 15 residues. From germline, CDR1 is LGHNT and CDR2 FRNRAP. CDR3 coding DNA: TGTGCTAGTGGTTTGGTTTGGGGGCAGAACTATGGCTACACCTTC. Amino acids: CASGLVWGQNYGYTF. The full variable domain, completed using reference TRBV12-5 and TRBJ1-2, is DARVTQTPRHKVTEMGQEVTMRCQPILGHNTVFWYRQTMMQGLELLAYFRNRAPLDDSGMPKDRFSAEMPDATLATLKIQPSEPRDSAVYFCASGLVWGQNYGYTFGSGTRLTVV.

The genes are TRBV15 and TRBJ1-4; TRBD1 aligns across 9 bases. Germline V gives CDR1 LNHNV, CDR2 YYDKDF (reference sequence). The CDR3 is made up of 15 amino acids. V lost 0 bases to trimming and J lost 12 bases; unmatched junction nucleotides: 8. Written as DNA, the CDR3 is TGTGCCACCAGCAGAGATCGAGGGACAGGGAAGGAACTGTTTTTT. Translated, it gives CATSRDRGTGKELFF.

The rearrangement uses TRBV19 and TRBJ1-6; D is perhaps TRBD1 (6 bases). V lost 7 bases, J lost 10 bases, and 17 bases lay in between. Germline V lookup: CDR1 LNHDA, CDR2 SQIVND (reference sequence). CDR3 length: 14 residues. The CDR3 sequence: CASKGNRVDSPLHF. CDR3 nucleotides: TGTGCCAGTAAGGGGAACAGGGTGGACTCACCCCTCCACTTT.

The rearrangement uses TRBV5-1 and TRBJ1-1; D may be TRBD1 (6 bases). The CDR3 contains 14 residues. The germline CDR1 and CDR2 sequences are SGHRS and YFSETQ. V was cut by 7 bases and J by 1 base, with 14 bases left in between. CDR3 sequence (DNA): TGCGCCAGCTCCTGGGACACCCCGAACACTGAAGCTTTCTTT. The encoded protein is CASSWDTPNTEAFF.

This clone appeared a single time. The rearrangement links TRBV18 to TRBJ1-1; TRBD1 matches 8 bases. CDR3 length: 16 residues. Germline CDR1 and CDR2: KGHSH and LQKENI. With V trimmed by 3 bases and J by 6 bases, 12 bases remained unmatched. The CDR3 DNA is TGTGCCAGCTCACCTCAGGGGGCCCTTTGGATCGCTGAAGCTTTCTTT. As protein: CASSPQGALWIAEAFF.

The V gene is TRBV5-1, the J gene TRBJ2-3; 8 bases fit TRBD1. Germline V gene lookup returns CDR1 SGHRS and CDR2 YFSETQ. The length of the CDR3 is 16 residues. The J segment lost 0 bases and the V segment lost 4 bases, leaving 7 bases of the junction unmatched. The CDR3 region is CASSLGQGPSTDTQYF. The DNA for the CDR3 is TGCGCCAGCAGCCTAGGACAGGGCCCAAGCACAGATACGCAGTATTTT.

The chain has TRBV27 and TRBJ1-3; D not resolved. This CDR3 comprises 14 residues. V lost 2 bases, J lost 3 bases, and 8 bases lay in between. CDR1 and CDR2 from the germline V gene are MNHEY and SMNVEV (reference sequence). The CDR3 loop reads CASSLSRSGNTIYF. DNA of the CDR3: TGTGCCAGCAGTTTAAGCCGAAGTGGAAACACCATATATTTT.

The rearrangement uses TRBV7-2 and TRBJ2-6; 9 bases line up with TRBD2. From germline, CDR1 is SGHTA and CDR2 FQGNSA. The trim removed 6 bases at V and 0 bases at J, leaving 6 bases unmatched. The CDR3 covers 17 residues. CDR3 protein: CASRTVAGVSGANVLTF. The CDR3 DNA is TGTGCCAGCAGGACGGTAGCGGGGGTCTCTGGGGCCAACGTCCTGACTTTC. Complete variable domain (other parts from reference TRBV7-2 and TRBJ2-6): GAGVSQSPSNKVTEKGKDVELRCDPISGHTALYWYRQSLGQGLEFLIYFQGNSAPDKSGLPSDRFSAERTGGSVSTLTIQRTQQEDSAVYLCASRTVAGVSGANVLTFGAGSRLTVL.

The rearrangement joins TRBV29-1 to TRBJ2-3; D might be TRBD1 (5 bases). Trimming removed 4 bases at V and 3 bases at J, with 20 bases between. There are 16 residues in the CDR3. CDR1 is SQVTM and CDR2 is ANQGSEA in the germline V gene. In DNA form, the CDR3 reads TGCAGCGTTGGGGGCACGTACCCACGTCGGACAGATACGCAGTATTTT. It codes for CSVGGTYPRRTDTQYF.